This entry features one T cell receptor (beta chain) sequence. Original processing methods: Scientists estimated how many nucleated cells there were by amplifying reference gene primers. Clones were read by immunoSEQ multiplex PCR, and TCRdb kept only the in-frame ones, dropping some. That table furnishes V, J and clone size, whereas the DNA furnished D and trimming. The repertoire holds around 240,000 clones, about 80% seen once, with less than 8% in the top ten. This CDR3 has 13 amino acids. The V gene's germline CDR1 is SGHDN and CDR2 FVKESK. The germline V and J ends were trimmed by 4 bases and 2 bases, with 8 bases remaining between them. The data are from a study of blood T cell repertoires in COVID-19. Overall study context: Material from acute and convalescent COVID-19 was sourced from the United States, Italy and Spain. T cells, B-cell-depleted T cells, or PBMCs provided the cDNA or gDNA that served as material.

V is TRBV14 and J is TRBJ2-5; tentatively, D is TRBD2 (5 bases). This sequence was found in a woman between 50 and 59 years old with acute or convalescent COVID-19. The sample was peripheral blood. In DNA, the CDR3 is TGTGCCAGCAGCCCTAGGAGGCAAGAGACCCAGTACTTC. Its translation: CASSPRRQETQYF. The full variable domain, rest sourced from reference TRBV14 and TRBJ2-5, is EAGVTQFPSHSVIEKGQTVTLRCDPISGHDNLYWYRRVMGKEIKFLLHFVKESKQDESGMPNNRFLAERTGGTYSTLKVQPAELEDSGVYFCASSPRRQETQYFGPGTRLLVL.